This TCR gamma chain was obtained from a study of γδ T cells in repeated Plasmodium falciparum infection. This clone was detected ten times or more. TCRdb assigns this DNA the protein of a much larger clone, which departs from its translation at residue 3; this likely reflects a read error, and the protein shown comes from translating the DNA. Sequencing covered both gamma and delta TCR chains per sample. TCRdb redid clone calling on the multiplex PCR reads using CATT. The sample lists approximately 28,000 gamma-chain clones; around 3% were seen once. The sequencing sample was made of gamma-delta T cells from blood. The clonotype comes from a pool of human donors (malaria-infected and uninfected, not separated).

The CDR3 DNA follows: TGTGCCGTGTGGGAGGTGCACGCTTATAAGAAACTCTTT. This encodes CAVWEVHAYKKLF. The chain carries TRGV9 and TRGJ1 or TRGJ2. TCRdb leaves out the J gene; it was filled in here by matching the DNA to germline. The CDR3 contains 13 residues. Germline CDR1 reads GITISATS; CDR2 reads ISYDGTV (reference sequence).